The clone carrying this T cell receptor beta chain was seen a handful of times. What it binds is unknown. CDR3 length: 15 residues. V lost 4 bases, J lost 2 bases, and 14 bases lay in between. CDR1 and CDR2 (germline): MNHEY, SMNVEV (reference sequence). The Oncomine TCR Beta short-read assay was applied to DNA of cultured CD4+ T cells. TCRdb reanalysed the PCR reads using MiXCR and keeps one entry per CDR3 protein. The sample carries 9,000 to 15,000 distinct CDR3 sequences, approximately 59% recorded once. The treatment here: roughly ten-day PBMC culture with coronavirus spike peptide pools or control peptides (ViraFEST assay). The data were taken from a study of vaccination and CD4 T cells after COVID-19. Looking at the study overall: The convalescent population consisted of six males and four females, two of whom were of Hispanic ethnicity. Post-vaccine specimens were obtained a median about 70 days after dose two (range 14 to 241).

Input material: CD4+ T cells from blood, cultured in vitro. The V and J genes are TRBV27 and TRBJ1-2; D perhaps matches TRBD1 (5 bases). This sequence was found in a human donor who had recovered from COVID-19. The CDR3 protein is CASSSRSGRNYGYTF. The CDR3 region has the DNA TGTGCCAGCAGTTCTCGATCGGGACGGAACTATGGCTACACCTTC.